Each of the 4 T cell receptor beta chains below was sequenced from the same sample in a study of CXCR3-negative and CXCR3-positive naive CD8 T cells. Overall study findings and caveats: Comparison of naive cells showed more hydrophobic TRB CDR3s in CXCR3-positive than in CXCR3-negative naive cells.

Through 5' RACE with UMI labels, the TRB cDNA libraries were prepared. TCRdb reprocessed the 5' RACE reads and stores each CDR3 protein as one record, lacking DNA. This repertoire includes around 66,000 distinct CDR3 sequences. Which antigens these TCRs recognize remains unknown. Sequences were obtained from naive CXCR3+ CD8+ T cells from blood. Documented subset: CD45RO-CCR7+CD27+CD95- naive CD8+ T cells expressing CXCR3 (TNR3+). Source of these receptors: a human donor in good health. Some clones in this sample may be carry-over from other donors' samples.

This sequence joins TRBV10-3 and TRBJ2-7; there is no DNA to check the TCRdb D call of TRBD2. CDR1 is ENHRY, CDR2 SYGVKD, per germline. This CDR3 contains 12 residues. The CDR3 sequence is CAISESSEDSYF.

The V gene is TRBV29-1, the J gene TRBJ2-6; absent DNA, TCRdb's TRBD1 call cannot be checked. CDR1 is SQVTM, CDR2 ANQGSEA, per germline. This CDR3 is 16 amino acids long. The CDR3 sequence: CSVGDSVYSGANVLTF.

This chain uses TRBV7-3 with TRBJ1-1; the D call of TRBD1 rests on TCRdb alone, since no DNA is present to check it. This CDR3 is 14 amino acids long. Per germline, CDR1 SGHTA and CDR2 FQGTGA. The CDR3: CASSLGGPGTEAFF.

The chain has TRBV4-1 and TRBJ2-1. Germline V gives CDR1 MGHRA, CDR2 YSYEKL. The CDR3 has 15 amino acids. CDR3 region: CASSQDLATDNEQFF.